The 24 T cell receptor beta chains below were found in one sample sequenced in a study of T cells after yellow fever vaccination (dated by TCRdb to the late 2010s). This specimen's treatment or condition label, per the study, means: live attenuated yellow fever vaccine strain. Receptor amplification or capture employed 5' RACE. Reads for this sample came from an Illumina HiSeq 2500. The public reads were quality trimmed at Q25 with fastp and then assembled into clones with MiXCR by TCRdb, keeping productive beta chains. All rows with the same CDR3 protein become a single entry with the most common DNA and genes. The sample profile shows fewer than 650,000 distinct CDR3 sequences; less than 25% of them were found once. About 17% of the sample is held by the ten biggest clonotypes. Specimen: PBMCs, collected less than 25 days after the first yellow fever vaccination. The receptors come from a man aged 18 to 30 who received the YFV17D yellow fever vaccine.

The rearrangement links TRBV2 to TRBJ2-1; 15 bases are a match to TRBD2. The CDR3 runs to 18 residues. Germline V CDR1 and CDR2: SNHLY, FYNNEI. The DNA for the CDR3 is TGTACCTGCAGTTGGACTAGCGGGGGGGATTCATCCTACAATGAGCAGTTCTTC. It encodes CTCSWTSGGDSSYNEQFF.

J is TRBJ2-3 and V is TRBV20-1; D gene unclear. Deletions cut 1 base from V and 0 bases from J, with 5 bases between. In germline, CDR1 is DFQATT, CDR2 SNEGSKA (reference sequence). This CDR3 is 13 amino acids long. In nucleotides, the CDR3 is TGCAGTGCTAGAGTACAGAGCACAGATACGCAGTATTTT. Its protein product is CSARVQSTDTQYF.

The sample holds many counts of this clonotype. CDR3 loop: CASSPPLSGAAETQYF. The DNA for the CDR3 is TGTGCCAGCTCACCACCGTTAAGTGGGGCCGCGGAGACCCAGTACTTC. The V gene is TRBV18, the J gene TRBJ2-5, with TRBD1 as a possible D gene (5 bases). V was cut by 0 bases and J by 5 bases, with 16 bases left in between. This CDR3 is built from 16 residues. In germline, CDR1 is KGHSH, CDR2 LQKENI.

Only a few counts were recorded for this clonotype. The chain combines TRBV6-2 or TRBV6-3 with TRBJ2-5; D not certain. The CDR3 length is 14 residues. V lost 3 bases and J 2 bases, leaving 10 bases between the germline ends. From germline, CDR1 is MNHEY and CDR2 SVGEGT. The CDR3 DNA reads TGTGCCAGCAGTTATGCCAGCGCGCAAGAGACCCAGTACTTC. It encodes CASSYASAQETQYF.

The rearrangement uses TRBV12-3 or TRBV12-4 and TRBJ2-2; TRBD1 might be the D (5 bases). The germline V and J ends were trimmed by 4 bases and 6 bases, with 15 bases remaining between them. The CDR3 loop spans 15 amino acids. The CDR3 here is CASSSRADISGELFF. CDR3 sequence (DNA): TGTGCCAGCAGTTCCCGGGCGGACATCTCCGGGGAGCTGTTTTTT.

This clonotype came up a few times. The chain recombines TRBV7-9 with TRBJ1-2, with D unresolved. The CDR3 contains 11 residues. The V end lost 3 bases, the J end lost 8 bases, and 7 bases lay between the germline ends. The germline V gene encodes CDR1 SEHNR and CDR2 FQNEAQ (reference sequence). CDR3 in DNA: TGTGCCAGCAGCTTTCAAGAGGGCTACACCTTC. Translated, it gives CASSFQEGYTF.

The chain recombines TRBV7-8 with TRBJ1-2; D is undetermined. The CDR3 is made up of 16 amino acids. Per the germline V gene, CDR1 is SGHVS and CDR2 is FQNEAQ. V lost 2 bases to trimming and J lost 3 bases, with 16 bases between them. CDR3 sequence: CASSLSPRSYYYGYTF. CDR3 nucleotides: TGTGCCAGCAGCTTATCACCCAGGAGCTACTACTATGGCTACACCTTC.

This clonotype was seen a handful of times. This chain uses TRBV6-5 with TRBJ2-7, with D possibly matching TRBD1 (5 bases). This CDR3 spans 11 amino acids. Trimming removed 9 bases from V and 4 bases from J, with 10 bases in between. The germline V gene has CDR1 MNHEY and CDR2 SVGAGI. As DNA, the CDR3 is TGTGCCAGTAGGGGTTTGTACGAGCAGTACTTC. Encoded protein: CASRGLYEQYF.

This clonotype was picked up a small number of times. The rearrangement uses TRBV5-1 and TRBJ2-7; tentative D call: TRBD2 (6 bases). This CDR3 has 16 residues. V was cut by 4 bases and J by 4 bases, with 21 bases left in between. Germline V CDR1 and CDR2: SGHRS, YFSETQ. The CDR3 loop reads CASSREKGRRGYEQYF. In DNA form, the CDR3 reads TGCGCCAGCAGCCGAGAAAAGGGGAGGCGCGGTTACGAGCAGTACTTC.

The CDR3 DNA is TGCAGTGCTAGAGATCGGCATTATATAGAAAAACTGTTTTTT. This gives the protein CSARDRHYIEKLFF. V is TRBV20-1 and J is TRBJ1-4; D ambiguous. The germline V gene encodes CDR1 DFQATT and CDR2 SNEGSKA (reference sequence). The CDR3 runs to 14 residues. Trimming shortened V by 0 bases and J by 8 bases, and 13 bases separated the two germline ends.

The V and J genes are TRBV6-1 and TRBJ2-2; a possible D gene is TRBD2 (5 bases). V lost 7 bases and J 8 bases, leaving 23 bases between the germline ends. Germline assignment: CDR1 MNHNS and CDR2 SASEGT. The CDR3 is made up of 16 amino acids. For the CDR3, the DNA is TGTGCCAGCATTGCCGGGGTAACAGCATCGGGAGGGGAGCTGTTTTTT. Amino acids: CASIAGVTASGGELFF.

The J gene is TRBJ1-1, the V gene TRBV10-2; no reliable D call. The CDR3 runs 12 residues. In germline, CDR1 is WSHSY, CDR2 SAAADI. V was shortened by 5 bases and J by 8 bases, with 12 bases between the two germline ends. In nucleotides, the CDR3 is TGCGCCAGCAGTTCGTTCAGACGGGAAGCTTTCTTT. Its translation: CASSSFRREAFF.

The chain employs TRBV12-3 or TRBV12-4 and TRBJ1-5; D is perhaps TRBD1 (5 bases). Deletions cut 3 bases from V and 3 bases from J, with 12 bases between. This CDR3 is built from 15 residues. In nucleotides, the CDR3 is TGTGCCAGCAGTTTGGGGCGCGGCCTCAATCAGCCCCAGCATTTT. This translates into CASSLGRGLNQPQHF.

This sequence joins TRBV29-1 and TRBJ2-3; TRBD1 matches at 9 bases. V shed 5 bases and J 5 bases; nucleotides not matched to a gene: 17. The CDR3 is 17 amino acids. Germline assignment: CDR1 SQVTM and CDR2 ANQGSEA. The CDR3 DNA sequence: TGCAGCGTTACACCTACAGGGGGCGCTGAGTTCGGAGATACGCAGTATTTT. It encodes CSVTPTGGAEFGDTQYF.

This clonotype showed up just a few times. The V gene is TRBV20-1, the J gene TRBJ1-1; maybe TRBD1 (5 bases). The CDR3 is 14 residues long. The V and J ends lost 5 bases and 5 bases respectively, with 18 bases between them. Germline lookup yields CDR1 DFQATT and CDR2 SNEGSKA (reference sequence). The CDR3 region is CSASGTMGRTEAFF. The CDR3 region has the DNA TGCAGTGCTTCAGGGACCATGGGCCGAACTGAAGCTTTCTTT.

This clonotype showed up just a few times. V gene TRBV7-9 combines with J gene TRBJ1-4; TRBD1 is a possible D gene (5 bases). Between the trimmed V and J ends, which lost 7 bases and 3 bases, there was a span of 9 bases. CDR1 SEHNR and CDR2 FQNEAQ come from the germline V gene (reference sequence). The CDR3 totals 13 residues. The CDR3 coding sequence is TGTGCCAGCATAGGGGATCCTAATGAAAAACTGTTTTTT. Translation gives CASIGDPNEKLFF.

The chain joins TRBV5-1 to TRBJ2-7, with D perhaps TRBD2 (6 bases). The CDR3 is 15 amino acids. V lost 5 bases and J lost 2, with 17 bases in between. The germline gives CDR1 SGHRS, CDR2 YFSETQ. CDR3 nucleotides: TGCGCCAGCAGGGGACCGACTAGGGTTGCCTACGAGCAGTACGTC. It translates to CASRGPTRVAYEQYV.

This clonotype was counted only a few times. The gene calls are TRBV10-3 and TRBJ1-3; no clear D gene. Per germline, CDR1 ENHRY and CDR2 SYGVKD. V lost 10 bases to trimming and J lost 0 bases, with 10 bases between them. There are 13 residues in the CDR3. This chain's CDR3 is CATTTDSGNTIYF. The CDR3 DNA reads TGTGCCACCACAACGGACTCTGGAAACACCATATATTTT.

This chain links TRBV28 with TRBJ1-1; D is uncertain. Germline V gives CDR1 MDHEN, CDR2 SYDVKM. Trimming removed 3 bases at V and 0 bases at J, with 8 bases between. CDR3 length equals 14 residues. CDR3 protein: CASSFVGVNTEAFF. CDR3 nucleotides: TGTGCCAGCAGTTTCGTCGGGGTGAACACTGAAGCTTTCTTT.

This clonotype occurred a few times. The V and J genes are TRBV6-2 or TRBV6-3 and TRBJ2-3, with a tentative D call TRBD1 (5 bases). Trimming took 8 bases from V and 7 from J, leaving 16 bases between them. This CDR3 has 13 residues. Germline lookup yields CDR1 MNHEY and CDR2 SVGEGT. The CDR3 loop is CASGSSGQNTQYF. CDR3 in DNA: TGTGCCAGCGGTTCTTCAGGACAAAATACGCAGTATTTT.

This clonotype was seen only a few times. This chain joins TRBV14 and TRBJ2-5, with D unclear. This CDR3 spans 14 amino acids. The V end was cut by 2 bases, the J end by 2 bases, with 9 bases between. In germline, CDR1 is SGHDN, CDR2 FVKESK. This chain's CDR3 is CASSQHLGQETQYF. The DNA for the CDR3 is TGTGCCAGCAGCCAACATTTGGGACAAGAGACCCAGTACTTC.

The V and J genes are TRBV10-3 and TRBJ2-1; a weak D match, TRBD1 (6 bases). Germline CDR1 and CDR2: ENHRY and SYGVKD. Trimming removed 2 bases at V and 0 bases at J, with 17 bases between. The CDR3 length is 18 residues. The CDR3 DNA reads TGTGCCATCAGTGAGACGCTATTCGGACAGCTCTCCTACAATGAGCAGTTCTTC. Amino acid sequence: CAISETLFGQLSYNEQFF.

A few counts support this clonotype. The chain recombines TRBV15 with TRBJ2-5, with 8 positions matching TRBD1. The CDR3 is 17 amino acids. Trimming cost V 3 bases and J 0 bases; bases outside gene matches: 9. Per germline, CDR1 LNHNV and CDR2 YYDKDF (reference sequence). CDR3 in amino acids: CATSRSPDRGDQETQYF. For the CDR3, the DNA is TGTGCCACCAGCAGGAGTCCAGACAGGGGCGACCAAGAGACCCAGTACTTC.

This clonotype was detected a few times. The CDR3 spells CATSEYHGETQYF. CDR3 DNA: TGTGCCACCAGTGAATACCACGGGGAGACCCAGTACTTC. This chain uses TRBV24-1 with TRBJ2-5, with D uncertain. The CDR3 contains 13 residues. V was cut by 4 bases and J by 5 bases, with 10 bases left in between. Germline V CDR1 and CDR2: KGHDR, SFDVKD.